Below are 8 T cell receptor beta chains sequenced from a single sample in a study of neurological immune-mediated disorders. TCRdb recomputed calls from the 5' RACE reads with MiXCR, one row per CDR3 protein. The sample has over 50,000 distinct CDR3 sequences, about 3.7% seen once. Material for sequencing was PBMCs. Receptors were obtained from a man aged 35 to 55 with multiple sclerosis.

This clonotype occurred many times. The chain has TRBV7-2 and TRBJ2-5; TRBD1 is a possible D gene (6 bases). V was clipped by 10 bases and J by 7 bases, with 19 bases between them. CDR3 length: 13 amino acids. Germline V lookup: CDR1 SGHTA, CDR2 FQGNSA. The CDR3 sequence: CATARGRGGTQYF. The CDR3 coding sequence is TGTGCCACGGCCCGGGGAAGAGGGGGGACCCAGTACTTC.

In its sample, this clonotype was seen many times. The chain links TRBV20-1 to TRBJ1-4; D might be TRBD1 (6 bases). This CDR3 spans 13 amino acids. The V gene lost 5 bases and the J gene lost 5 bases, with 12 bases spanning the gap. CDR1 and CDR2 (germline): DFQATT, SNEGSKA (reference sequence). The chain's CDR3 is CSASRQENEKLFF. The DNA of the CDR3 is TGCAGTGCTTCCCGACAGGAAAATGAAAAACTGTTTTTT.

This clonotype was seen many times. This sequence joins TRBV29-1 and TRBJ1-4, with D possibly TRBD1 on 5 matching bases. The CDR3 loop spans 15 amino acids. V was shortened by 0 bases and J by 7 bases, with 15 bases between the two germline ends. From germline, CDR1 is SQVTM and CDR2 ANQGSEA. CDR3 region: CSVEDSRGSREKLFF. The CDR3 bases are TGCAGCGTTGAAGATTCTCGGGGGAGTCGTGAAAAACTGTTTTTT.

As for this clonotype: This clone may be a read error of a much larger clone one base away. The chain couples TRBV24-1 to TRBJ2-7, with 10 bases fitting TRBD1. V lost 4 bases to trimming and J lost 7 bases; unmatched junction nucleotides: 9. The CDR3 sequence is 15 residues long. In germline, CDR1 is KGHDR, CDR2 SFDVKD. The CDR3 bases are TGTGCCACCAGTGACGCCGGGACAGGGGAAAGAGAGCAGTACTTC. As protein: CATSDAGTGEREQYF.

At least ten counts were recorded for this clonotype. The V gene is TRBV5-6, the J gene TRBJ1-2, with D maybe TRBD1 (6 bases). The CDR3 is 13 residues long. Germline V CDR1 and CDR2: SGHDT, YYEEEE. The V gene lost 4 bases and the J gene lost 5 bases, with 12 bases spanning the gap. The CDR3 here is CASSEAGDYGYTF. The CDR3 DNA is TGTGCCAGCAGCGAGGCAGGGGATTATGGCTACACCTTC.

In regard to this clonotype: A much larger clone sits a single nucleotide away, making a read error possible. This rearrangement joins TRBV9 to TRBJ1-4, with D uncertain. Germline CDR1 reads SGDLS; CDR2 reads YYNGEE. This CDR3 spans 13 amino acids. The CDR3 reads CASSVDGNDKLFF. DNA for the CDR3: TGTGCCAGCAGCGTAGACGGTAATGACAAACTGTTTTTT.

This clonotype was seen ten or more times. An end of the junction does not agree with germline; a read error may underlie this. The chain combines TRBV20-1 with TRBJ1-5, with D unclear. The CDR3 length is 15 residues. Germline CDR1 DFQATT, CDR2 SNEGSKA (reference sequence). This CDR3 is CSARDARVGNQPQNF. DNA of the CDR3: TGCAGTGCTAGAGATGCGCGGGTCGGCAATCAGCCCCAGAATTTT.

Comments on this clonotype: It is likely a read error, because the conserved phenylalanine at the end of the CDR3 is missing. The CDR3 DNA is TGTACCAGCAGCGTAGACGGGGCGGTTTACGAGCAGTACTTA. Its protein is CTSSVDGAVYEQYL. The chain recombines TRBV9 with TRBJ2-7, with D perhaps being TRBD1 or TRBD2 (5 bases each). CDR1 is SGDLS and CDR2 is YYNGEE in the germline V gene. This CDR3 has 14 residues.